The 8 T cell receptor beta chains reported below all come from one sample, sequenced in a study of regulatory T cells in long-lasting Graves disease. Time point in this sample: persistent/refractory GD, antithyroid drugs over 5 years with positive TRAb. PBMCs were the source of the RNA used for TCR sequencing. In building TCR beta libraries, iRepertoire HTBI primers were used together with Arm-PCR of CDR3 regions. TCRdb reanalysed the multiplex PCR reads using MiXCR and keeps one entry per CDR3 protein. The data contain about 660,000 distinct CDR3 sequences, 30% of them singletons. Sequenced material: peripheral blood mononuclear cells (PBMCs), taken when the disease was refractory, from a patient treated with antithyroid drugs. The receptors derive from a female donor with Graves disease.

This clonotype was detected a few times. Here the CDR3 reads CASSLEYTGATPQHF. The DNA for the CDR3 is TGTGCCAGCAGTTTAGAATATACAGGGGCCACGCCCCAGCATTTT. J is TRBJ1-5 and V is TRBV27, with 7 nucleotides matching TRBD1. CDR3 length: 15 residues. With V trimmed by 2 bases and J by 9 bases, 10 bases remained unmatched. Germline CDR1 MNHEY, CDR2 SMNVEV (reference sequence).

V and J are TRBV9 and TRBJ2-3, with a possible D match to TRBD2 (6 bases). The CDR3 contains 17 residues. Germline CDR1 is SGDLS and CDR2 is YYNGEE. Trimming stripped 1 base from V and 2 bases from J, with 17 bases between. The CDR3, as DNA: TGTGCCAGCAGCGTAAGACTGGGACTCGACCTCACAGATACGCAGTATTTT. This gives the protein CASSVRLGLDLTDTQYF.

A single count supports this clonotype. CDR3 DNA sequence: TGTGCCAGCAGGCGGACTAGCGGGAGTGACGAGCAGTACTTC. It codes for CASRRTSGSDEQYF. The chain carries TRBV12-3 or TRBV12-4 and TRBJ2-1; TRBD2 aligns across 13 bases. TRBJ2-7 explains the end of the DNA better; the J call may be wrong. CDR3 size: 14 residues.

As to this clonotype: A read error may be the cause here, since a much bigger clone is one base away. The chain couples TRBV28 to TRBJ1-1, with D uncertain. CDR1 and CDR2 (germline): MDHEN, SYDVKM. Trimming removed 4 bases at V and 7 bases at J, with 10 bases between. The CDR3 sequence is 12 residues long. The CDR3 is CASSSWHSEAFF. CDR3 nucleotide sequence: TGTGCCAGCAGTTCATGGCACAGTGAAGCTTTCTTT.

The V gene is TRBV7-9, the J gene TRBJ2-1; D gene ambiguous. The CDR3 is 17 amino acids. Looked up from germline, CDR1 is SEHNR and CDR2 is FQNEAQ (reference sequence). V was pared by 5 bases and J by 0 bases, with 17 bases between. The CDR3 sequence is CASSHEQRPSSYNEQFF. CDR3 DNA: TGTGCCAGCAGCCACGAGCAGAGGCCGAGCTCCTACAATGAGCAGTTCTTC.

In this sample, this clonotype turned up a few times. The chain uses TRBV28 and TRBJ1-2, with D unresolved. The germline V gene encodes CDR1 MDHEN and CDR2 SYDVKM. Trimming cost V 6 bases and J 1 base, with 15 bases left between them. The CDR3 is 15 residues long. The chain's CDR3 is CASSQLDGDNYGYTF. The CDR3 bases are TGTGCCAGCAGCCAGCTAGACGGAGATAACTATGGCTACACCTTC.

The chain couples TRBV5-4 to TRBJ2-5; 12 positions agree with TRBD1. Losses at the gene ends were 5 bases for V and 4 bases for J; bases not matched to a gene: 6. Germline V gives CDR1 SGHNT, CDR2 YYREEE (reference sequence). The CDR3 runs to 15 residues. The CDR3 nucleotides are TGTGCCAGCAGTCGGGACAGGGGGCAATCAGAGACCCAGTACTTC. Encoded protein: CASSRDRGQSETQYF.

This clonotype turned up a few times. The CDR3 bases are TGCGCCAGCAGTGAGTACAACTCCTACGAGCAGTACTTC. It yields the protein CASSEYNSYEQYF. This chain joins TRBV10-2 and TRBJ2-7; unclear D gene. This CDR3 is 13 amino acids long. The V and J ends lost 1 base and 0 bases respectively, with 4 bases between them. Germline V gene data show CDR1 as WSHSY and CDR2 as SAAADI.